This passage covers 4 T cell receptor beta chains from one sample sequenced in a study of T cells expressing NK-cell markers. Reanalyzing the 5' RACE reads, TCRdb keeps one entry per CDR3 protein, without DNA. In all, the sample yields about 160,000 distinct CDR3 sequences. Sequencing was done on a sample of blood T cells: a sorted CD56 or NKG2C T cell subset, CD4+ or CD8+ T cells, or bulk PBMC T cells (not recorded which). The receptors come from a woman aged 18 to 75 in good health.

The chain has TRBV20-1 and TRBJ2-2. Germline V gives CDR1 DFQATT, CDR2 SNEGSKA (reference sequence). This CDR3 is 13 amino acids long. The CDR3 here is CSAREEVAGGLFF.

V is TRBV19 and J is TRBJ1-1. The length of the CDR3 is 15 residues. CDR1 and CDR2 from the germline V gene are LNHDA and SQIVND (reference sequence). CDR3 amino acids: CASSISHGKNTEAFF.

This chain joins TRBV7-9 and TRBJ2-3; TCRdb's assignment of TRBD1 cannot be checked, as there is no DNA. CDR1 and CDR2 from the germline V gene are SEHNR and FQNEAQ (reference sequence). The CDR3 contains 13 residues. The CDR3 sequence is CASSFRGTDTQYF.

The chain joins TRBV6-2 or TRBV6-3 to TRBJ2-3. Germline assignment: CDR1 MNHEY and CDR2 SVGEGT. The CDR3 is 12 amino acids. The CDR3 loop is CASSYLTDTQYF.